This T cell receptor beta chain comes out of a study of human T cells and chemical hapten exposure. Turning to the study itself: Patients had diphenylcyclopropenone applied to the scalp weekly throughout the approximately 25-week study. The patients, most of them female, presented with alopecia areata, totalis or universalis.

This CDR3 has 17 amino acids. V trimming: 6 bases; J trimming: 1 base; junction bases outside the gene matches: 11. Looked up from germline, CDR1 is MNHNS and CDR2 is SASEGT. A remark on this clonotype: Its antigen is unknown.

Study-wide findings and caveats: Compared with pre-sensitization or healthy control sets, expanded TCRs clustered more.

TCRdb re-called the RACE reads through MiXCR, storing one row per CDR3 protein. The table shows fewer than 70,000 distinct CDR3 sequences, with roughly 11% occurring only once. The time point denotes: pre-sensitization, week 0. Treatment meaning: therapeutic diphenylcyclopropenone sensitization with weekly scalp DPC. This chain links TRBV6-1 with TRBJ2-3, with 9 nucleotides matching TRBD1. The source is a woman aged 45-60 years with alopecia areata. Some clones in this sample may be carry-over from other donors' samples. Sequencing was performed on whole blood, taken in connection with sensitization to the hapten diphenylcyclopropenone (DPC). CDR3 in DNA: TGTGCCAGCAGGCTCCCGGGACAGGGTTTGGGCACAGATACGCAGTATTTT. Amino acid sequence: CASRLPGQGLGTDTQYF.